This T cell receptor (beta chain) comes out of a study of cytomegalovirus exposure and HLA in healthy donors listed by TCRdb under 2017. For the study in its entirety: An earlier analysis of some 500 of the donors reported about 290 Gb of sequence data and 100 million to 140 million unique TCR beta sequences from about 200 million T cells. Donor age, sex, ethnicity and CMV serostatus were collected together with the repertoire data. The study aimed to test whether cataloging public T cell receptors could reveal signatures of past pathogen exposure. A later analysis re-examined previously published TCR beta repertoires from roughly 720 donors and added high-resolution HLA genotyping to investigate patterns of TCR occurrence. HLA typing included class I and class II loci at four-digit resolution. An early release that covered about 600 HLA-typed donors contained about 300 gigabases of sequencing data and approximately 85 million unique TCR sequences. The study combined high-throughput TCR immunosequencing, statistical association of individual TCRs with disease status, and machine learning to predict cytomegalovirus infection status. Rather than drawing on any new phenotypic data, the later analysis identified candidate immune exposures from TCR beta sequences and the way those sequences occurred across donors. Using immunosequencing, the study profiled T cell repertoires from about 610 subjects and related those repertoires to cytomegalovirus serostatus. Of the roughly 390 genotyped donors, approximately 82% fell in the genetic ancestry cluster associated with self-reported Caucasian donors. All discovery cohort repertoires had been generated using a single sequencing platform. Typing coverage differed by locus: A, B, C, DRB1 and DQB1 were typed in about 620-630 donors, DQA1 in approximately 520, DPA1 in approximately 600, and DPB1 in 400 to 480. In addition to the first cohort of 650 to 800 subjects, a separate validation cohort of 130 or so different subjects was used. To decide whether each TCR beta V gene segment behaved as functional or pseudogenic, an earlier analysis of some 600 of the donors relied on high-throughput TCR beta sequencing. Because of strong linkage in the cohort, five DR-DQ haplotypes were treated as single units for association and clustering. Genome-wide SNP genotypes for about 65% of the roughly 670 donors were used in a later genetic analysis, which treated that subset as a discovery cohort. Among 300 to 500 genotyped donors of the cohort, an average of approximately 240,000 unique TCR beta nucleotide sequences was sequenced per donor, of which about 19% were non-productive. Paper-wide results and their limitations: Several of the top co-occurrence clusters appeared to be linked to parvovirus B19, influenza, CMV and Epstein-Barr virus, according to a later analysis. Because the 87-base-pair reads could not distinguish some IMGT-functional V segments, including TRBV6-2 and TRBV6-3, those segments were excluded. A later analysis found that TCR association rates varied across HLA loci, with DRB1 alleles showing the most associated TCRs and HLA-C alleles the fewest. Presence/absence analyses assumed roughly uniform sequencing depth across donors, an assumption that may not hold. According to the authors, the approach could potentially be generalized to other disease states and immunological phenotypes. In a later analysis, HLA-associated TCR beta chains showed more clonal expansion and lower generation probabilities than non-associated chains that were equally common. Only TCR beta chains were sequenced in this cohort, and the absence of alpha or paired-chain data limited detectable features. Broadly in line with IMGT annotations, most TCR beta V segments showed up in productive rearrangements about 87% or about 30% of the time in an earlier analysis of 587 of the donors. Assigning TCR associations to individual alleles was difficult when HLA alleles, especially DR and DQ, strongly co-occurred. A later analysis found that most CMV-associated TCR beta chains appeared HLA-restricted, with HLA associations seemingly driven largely by CMV exposure. The study listed over 150 TCR beta chains as associated with cytomegalovirus. A cluster of highly shared sequence variants was judged likely to represent a technical artifact of the sequencing pipeline. A few of the identified cytomegalovirus-associated TCR beta chains were confirmed in vitro to be specific for cytomegalovirus antigens. V-gene and J-gene trimming of TCR beta chains was associated with a missense DCLRE1C variant in a later genetic analysis, and the association was replicated in an independent cohort. Most TCR sequences were observed very rarely across donors, whereas some public TCRs were present in many individuals. Because counts were too low, about 18 rarely observed V segments, including chromosome 9 orphons, were excluded from the earlier analysis of 587 of the donors. For the cohort, immune exposure information was limited to CMV serostatus. At a false discovery rate of 0.05, a later analysis linked 16,000 or so TCR beta sequences to specific HLA alleles. A further reported finding was that TCR beta sequences accurately predicted the HLA-A and HLA-B alleles for most subjects in the first cohort. Because HLA typing was unavailable for some donors at each locus, only the typed subset was used in association tests. A later genetic analysis reported fewer N-insertions in productive TCRs among donors in an Asian-associated ancestry cluster than the roughly 700-donor mean. The classifier was reported to diagnose cytomegalovirus status with high specificity and sensitivity in both the original and validation cohorts. Correlated functional status among segregating V segments might reflect linkage disequilibrium, but an unknown experimental factor could not be ruled out.

Library preparation was by the immunoSEQ multiplex PCR assay. The multiplex PCR relied on a mix of 60 forward primers for TCR Vbeta segments and 13 reverse primers for TCR Jbeta segments. The CDR3 region of rearranged TCR beta genes was amplified from genomic DNA by a multiplex PCR assay. Amplified TCR beta libraries were sequenced as 87-base-pair reads on the Illumina HiSeq System. The original pipeline was this. A later analysis tallied around 87 million unique TCR beta chains across the 650 to 750 repertoires, and about 10 million of those chains were shared by two or more donors. To remove PCR and sequencing errors, raw reads were error-corrected and collapsed into unique sequences using a nearest-neighbor algorithm that merged closely related sequences. V, D and J gene segments were assigned by aligning CDR3 sequences to IMGT reference sequences. Each retained sequence needed at least a six-nucleotide match to both a V gene segment and a J gene segment. Rearrangements were called productive when the CDR3 lacked stop codons and stayed in frame with V and J; all others were non-productive. CDR3 was defined according to IMGT convention as the region running from the second conserved V-encoded cysteine to the conserved J-encoded phenylalanine. In an earlier analysis of around 640 of the donors, sequences lacking an unambiguous match to a single V gene segment were excluded. An earlier analysis of about 600 of the donors called V segments functional above 56.7% productive rearrangements and segregating when the between-donor standard deviation exceeded 5%. A statistical classification framework was built to diagnose cytomegalovirus status from the catalog of TCR beta chain sequences. A later analysis assigned V and J genes by comparing TCR nucleotide sequences with IMGT/GENE-DB human TR gene sequences. The TCRdist pipeline was used in a later analysis to assign CDR3 sequences and most-parsimonious VDJ recombination scenarios. In a later analysis, each TCR beta chain was defined by its CDR3 amino acid sequence together with its V-gene family, and reads without a unique V-gene family were excluded. As a way to deal with suspected cross-contamination and a sequencing artifact, a later analysis dropped 450 to 700 nucleotide sequences that were highly shared and had low generation probability. For each public chain, a later analysis derived a clonal expansion index from normalized ranks of inferred template counts within each repertoire. In a later analysis, generation probabilities were computed using a VDJ recombination model fitted to out-of-frame rearrangements, and the results were checked against IGoR. In a later analysis, TCR-TCR, TCR-HLA and TCR-CMV co-occurrence was scored with hypergeometric tests, and a repertoire-size bias correction was applied to TCR pairs. A later analysis estimated false discovery rates by permuting HLA or CMV assignments 20 times. In a later analysis, co-occurring TCRs were grouped using DBSCAN, and TCRdist sequence similarity was added for clustering within HLA-allele-positive subsets. For co-occurrence clustering, repertoires with fewer than 30,000 or more than 120,000 public chains were excluded, along with roughly 5 repertoires with anomalous nucleotide sharing. The source is immuneACCESS, and TCRdb retained only in-frame sequences with V and J called. Part of the clones is not carried over; for the studies checked, unresolved V genes explain less than half of this, and the remainder is unexplained. The V and J calls and clone size were taken over from that table, and D and trimming were inferred from the DNA. The sample yields 93,000 or so clones; just under 85% were counted once. Around 6% of the sample is held by the ten biggest clonotypes.

The cohort was made up of 500 to 800 healthy bone marrow donors. At the time of sampling, all cohort members were nominally healthy, though unrecorded immune exposures were likely present. The donor was CMV seropositive and belonged to the group of 250 to 350 seropositive cohort members. Each donor provided a peripheral blood sample, and peripheral blood mononuclear cells were used for TCR beta sequencing. The Qiagen DNeasy Blood Extraction Kit was used to extract genomic DNA from the blood cell samples. As regards this clone: Which antigen it targets is not known. Base qualities are not recorded, but no much larger clone differs from it by a single base.

Germline trimming: 4 bases from V, 3 bases from J; junction bases outside gene matches: 4. The cysteine opens and the phenylalanine closes a CDR3 of 14 amino acids. Only the CDR3 region is kept as DNA, spanning 42 bases read in frame from base 1. For CDR1 and CDR2, the germline V gene lists SGHDT and YYEEEE. The sample was PBMCs. The receptor was isolated from a woman between 18 and 29 years old in good health and CMV-seropositive. This chain joins TRBV5-6 to TRBJ2-3; 8 bases in the middle match TRBD2. In nucleotides, the sequence is TGTGCCAGCAGCGTCGGGGGGGGAACAGATACGCAGTATTTT. This yields the protein CASSVGGGTDTQYF.